A single sample is the source of the 17 T cell receptor beta chains below, sequenced in a study of cytomegalovirus exposure and HLA in healthy donors. The PCR made use of 60 Vbeta and 13 Jbeta primers. The repertoire was sequenced with immunoSEQ multiplex PCR; TCRdb's copy has only in-frame clones and lacks some. The sample contains 160,000 or so clones, just over 70% of which appear only once. Sequencing input: PBMCs. Receptors originate from a man aged 18 to 30 in good health and CMV-seropositive.

The chain employs TRBV7-9 and TRBJ1-5; D gene unclear. V lost 5 bases, J lost 3 bases, and 5 bases lay in between. In germline, CDR1 is SEHNR, CDR2 FQNEAQ (reference sequence). There are 12 residues in the CDR3. CDR3: CASSLPNQPQHF. The CDR3 coding sequence is TGTGCCAGCAGCCTCCCCAATCAGCCCCAGCATTTT.

This chain joins TRBV30 and TRBJ1-1, with a possible D match to TRBD1 (6 bases). The CDR3 contains 14 residues. Trimming stripped 0 bases from V and 5 bases from J, with 13 bases between. Germline V gene sequence: CDR1 GTSNPN, CDR2 SVGIG (reference sequence). DNA for the CDR3: TGTGCCTGGAGTGTAGGGGGGGGAGAAACTGAAGCTTTCTTT. It yields the protein CAWSVGGGETEAFF. Using reference TRBV30 and TRBJ1-1 for the parts outside the CDR3, the full variable domain is SQTIHQWPATLVQPVGSPLSLECTVEGTSNPNLYWYRQAAGRGLQLLFYSVGIGQISSEVPQNLSASRPQDRQFILSSKKLLLSDSGFYLCAWSVGGGETEAFFGQGTRLTVV.

The genes are TRBV2 and TRBJ2-1, with D possibly matching TRBD1 (5 bases). The V and J ends lost 8 bases and 6 bases respectively, with 11 bases between them. This CDR3 region has 12 residues. Germline CDR1 SNHLY, CDR2 FYNNEI. CDR3 amino acids: CASLIRGNEQFF. The CDR3 DNA reads TGTGCCAGCCTAATTAGGGGCAATGAGCAGTTCTTC.

This clone was picked up a small number of times. This rearrangement joins TRBV19 to TRBJ2-5, with TRBD2 matching over 13 bases. The V and J ends lost 5 bases and 4 bases, in that order; junction bases with no gene match: 10. This CDR3 contains 17 residues. CDR1 and CDR2 (germline): LNHDA, SQIVND (reference sequence). The CDR3 DNA reads as TGTGCCAGTAGTTTGGGACTAGCGGGGATCAGGGGAGAGACCCAGTACTTC. Translating it yields CASSLGLAGIRGETQYF.

This clone was counted only a few times. This chain uses TRBV19 with TRBJ2-5, with a weak D call TRBD1 (7 bases). CDR1 is LNHDA and CDR2 is SQIVND in the germline V gene (reference sequence). Trimming took off 5 bases at V and 3 bases at J, with 16 bases between the two ends. The CDR3 runs 15 residues. The CDR3 loop reads CASSVSGGWEETQYF. CDR3 nucleotide sequence: TGTGCCAGTAGTGTCTCAGGGGGGTGGGAAGAGACCCAGTACTTC.

The chain joins TRBV5-1 to TRBJ2-1; 8 nucleotides align to TRBD2. Germline trimming cut 4 bases from V and 6 bases from J; bases unmatched to any gene: 6. Germline lookup yields CDR1 SGHRS and CDR2 YFSETQ. This CDR3 is built from 14 residues. The CDR3 here is CASSPGGTSNEQFF. The CDR3 nucleotides are TGCGCCAGCAGCCCGGGGGGGACTAGCAATGAGCAGTTCTTC. Full variable domain (remainder filled in from reference TRBV5-1 and TRBJ2-1): KAGVTQTPRYLIKTRGQQVTLSCSPISGHRSVSWYQQTPGQGLQFLFEYFSETQRNKGNFPGRFSGRQFSNSRSEMNVSTLELGDSALYLCASSPGGTSNEQFFGPGTRLTVL.

The CDR3 DNA reads TGTGCCAGCAGTTTATGGGGGGAAACCTACAATGAGCAGTTCTTC. Its protein product is CASSLWGETYNEQFF. The chain recombines TRBV27 with TRBJ2-1; weak D call: TRBD2 (6 bases). The V gene lost 1 base and the J gene lost 2 bases, with 9 bases spanning the gap. The germline gives CDR1 MNHEY, CDR2 SMNVEV (reference sequence). The CDR3 spans 15 residues.

The gene calls are TRBV5-5 and TRBJ2-5, with a possible D match to TRBD1 (6 bases). Germline values: CDR1 SGHKS, CDR2 YYEKEE (reference sequence). The V and J ends lost 1 base and 3 bases respectively, with 10 bases between them. This CDR3 is 14 amino acids long. The CDR3 spells CASSLIRGKETQYF. Here the CDR3 DNA reads TGTGCCAGCAGCTTGATCAGGGGCAAAGAGACCCAGTACTTC.

V gene TRBV19 combines with J gene TRBJ2-7; 7 bases agree with TRBD1. CDR3 size: 13 residues. Germline V gene data show CDR1 as LNHDA and CDR2 as SQIVND (reference sequence). V lost 4 bases, J lost 1 base, and 1 base stayed unmatched. The chain's CDR3 is CASSKGQSYEQYV. The DNA for the CDR3 is TGTGCCAGTAGTAAGGGACAGTCCTACGAGCAGTACGTC.

The sample holds one count of this clone. The sample holds other DNA sequences that translate to the same CDR3. The chain recombines TRBV30 with TRBJ1-1, with a weak D call TRBD1 (6 bases). The CDR3 has 13 amino acids. Looked up from germline, CDR1 is GTSNPN and CDR2 is SVGIG (reference sequence). With 3 bases removed from V and 2 bases from J, the gap between germline ends came to 10 bases. In DNA form, the CDR3 reads TGTGCCTGGAGGCCACAGGGAAACACTGAAGCTTTCTTT. Translation: CAWRPQGNTEAFF.

The CDR3, as DNA: TGTGCCAGCAGCTTAGACCCTAGTATGAACACTGAAGCTTTCTTT. Translating it yields CASSLDPSMNTEAFF. V gene TRBV11-2 combines with J gene TRBJ1-1, with D unresolved. Trimming left V 0 bases short and J 0 bases short, with 8 bases between. The CDR3 sequence is 15 residues long. Germline-derived CDR1 and CDR2 are SGHAT and FQNNGV.

V is TRBV2 and J is TRBJ2-3, with D perhaps TRBD1 (5 bases). V lost 2 bases, J lost 2 bases, and 17 bases lay in between. The CDR3 length is 17 residues. Germline V lookup: CDR1 SNHLY, CDR2 FYNNEI. The CDR3 sequence is CASSESLAGLFTDTQYF. The CDR3 nucleotides are TGTGCCAGCAGTGAAAGTCTGGCAGGGTTGTTCACAGATACGCAGTATTTT.

In this sample, this clone turned up a few times. The CDR3 coding sequence is TGTGCCAGCAGGTTGACAGGGGCTAATGAAAAACTGTTTTTT. Translating it yields CASRLTGANEKLFF. The chain uses TRBV6-1 and TRBJ1-4; 8 bases match TRBD1. This CDR3 is built from 14 residues. Trimming at V came to 6 bases and at J to 3 bases, leaving 3 bases not matched to a gene. Germline-derived CDR1 and CDR2 are MNHNS and SASEGT.

This sequence joins TRBV19 and TRBJ1-3, with a tentative D call TRBD1 (5 bases). The CDR3 runs to 13 residues. The germline V gene encodes CDR1 LNHDA and CDR2 SQIVND (reference sequence). V lost 6 bases and J lost 0, with 6 bases in between. This chain's CDR3 is CASSDSSGNTIYF. The CDR3 DNA reads TGTGCCAGTAGCGACAGCTCTGGAAACACCATATATTTT.

The chain employs TRBV28 and TRBJ1-2, with D maybe TRBD1 (6 bases). Trimming removed 2 bases at V and 6 bases at J, with 16 bases between. This CDR3 has 15 residues. CDR1 is MDHEN and CDR2 is SYDVKM in the germline V gene. CDR3 coding DNA: TGTGCCAGCAGTTTAAGGAAGGGGGGGGCTGATGGCTACACCTTC. Amino acids: CASSLRKGGADGYTF.

The chain joins TRBV2 to TRBJ2-5, with 13 bases that match TRBD2. Germline V lookup: CDR1 SNHLY, CDR2 FYNNEI. Germline trimming cut 6 bases from V and 2 bases from J; bases unmatched to any gene: 9. The CDR3 sequence is 17 residues long. CDR3 nucleotide sequence: TGTGCCAGCAGAGAGGCACTAGCGGGGGGGCAACAAGAGACCCAGTACTTC. Protein: CASREALAGGQQETQYF.

The chain couples TRBV7-2 to TRBJ2-3; D not resolved. CDR3 size: 12 residues. Germline V gene sequence: CDR1 SGHTA, CDR2 FQGNSA. V was clipped by 1 base and J by 8 bases, with 7 bases between them. The CDR3 nucleotides are TGTGCCAGCAGCTTAGGACGAGGTACGCAGTATTTT. Its translation: CASSLGRGTQYF.